This TCR beta chain originates from a study of post-analysis software for immune sequencing data (dated by TCRdb to the mid-2010s). Looking at the study overall: Disease courses on record covered relapsing-remitting, secondary progressive and progressive-relapsing multiple sclerosis, though some patients had no subtype annotation. A subset of samples was prepared in parallel using single-end sample barcoding, then pooled and co-amplified after Illumina adapter ligation. The multiple sclerosis patient repertoires were compared with approximately 11 previously published healthy control repertoires from donors aged about 6 to 26 years.

Comment on this clonotype: Its binding antigen is unknown. No per-base quality is available; no much larger clone lies one base away.

The full study reports these points: Significantly higher frequencies in patients than in controls were found for about five TRBV segments, including TRBV5-6, TRBV5-1 and TRBV20-1. When samples were clustered directly using the F measure, samples prepared in the same batch co-clustered strongly, which prompted a batch-effect correction. Multiple sclerosis patients had significantly lower normalized Chao1 diversity than controls, a result that suggests substantial peripheral T-cell clonal expansion. The multiple sclerosis patient group was slightly younger than the control group.

At the junction V is shortened by 6 bases and J by 3 bases, with 15 bases in between. The CDR3 covers 14 residues, taking in both the cysteine and the phenylalanine. The kept DNA is CDR3 alone, 42 bases in frame from the first base. To demonstrate the VDJtools post-analysis software, TCR beta repertoires were profiled from the peripheral blood of 10 to 15 young patients with multiple sclerosis. Multiple sclerosis patients were children and adolescents aged roughly 6 to 17 years. Library preparation used PCR. Instrument on record: Illumina HiSeq 2500. To reduce PCR and sequencing biases, unique molecular identifiers were built into the TCR beta cDNA libraries. Per 1 to 10 million input T cells, around 500,000 cDNA molecules were obtained, such that each molecule approximated one T cell. The patient libraries were prepared and sequenced using the same protocol as the earlier healthy control dataset. Samples belonging to the same batch were prepared together, multiplexed and sequenced on a shared HiSeq lane. The study's processing was this. MIGEC was used to process the raw barcoded reads, and molecular identifier groups with only a single read were discarded before consensus assembly and CDR3 extraction. VDJtools was used for post-analysis of the clonotype tables, and diversity was normalized by down-sampling every dataset to the size of the smallest sample. To correct batch-related cross-sample contamination, repertoire overlap clustering matched CDR3 amino acid sequences but not nucleotide sequences. Using fastp at Q25 and MiXCR, TCRdb reprocessed the public reads and kept productive beta chains. Each entry merges the rows of one CDR3 protein and shows their most common DNA and genes. The V and J calls shown here were made by TCRdb, not taken from the authors' results. This sample holds roughly 870,000 distinct CDR3 sequences; around 50% were observed only once. 4.6% of the sample rests with the top ten.

Recombination linked TRBV12-3 or TRBV12-4 to TRBJ2-7, with TRBD2 as a weak D call on 6 bases. Sequences were obtained from blood. The sequence was collected from a girl aged 10 to 17 with multiple sclerosis. At the DNA level, the sequence is TGTGCCAGCAGCTACGGAGGGAACCGCTACGAGCAGTACTTC. The resulting protein is CASSYGGNRYEQYF.